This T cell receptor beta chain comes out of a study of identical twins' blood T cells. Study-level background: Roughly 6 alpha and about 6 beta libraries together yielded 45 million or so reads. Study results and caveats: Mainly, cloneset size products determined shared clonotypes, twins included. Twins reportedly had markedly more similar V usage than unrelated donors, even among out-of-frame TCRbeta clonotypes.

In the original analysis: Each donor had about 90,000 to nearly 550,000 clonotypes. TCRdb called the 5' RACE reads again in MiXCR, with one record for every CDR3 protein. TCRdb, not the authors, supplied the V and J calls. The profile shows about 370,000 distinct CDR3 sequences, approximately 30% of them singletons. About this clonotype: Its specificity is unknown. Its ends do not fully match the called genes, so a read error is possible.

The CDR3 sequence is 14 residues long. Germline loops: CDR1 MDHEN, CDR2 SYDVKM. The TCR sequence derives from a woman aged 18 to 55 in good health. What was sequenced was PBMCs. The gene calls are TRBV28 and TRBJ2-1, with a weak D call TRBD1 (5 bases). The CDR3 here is CAGSLVGVGNEQFF. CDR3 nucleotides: TGTGCCGGCAGTTTGGTAGGGGTGGGTAATGAGCAGTTCTTC. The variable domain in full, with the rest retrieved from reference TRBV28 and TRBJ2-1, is DVKVTQSSRYLVKRTGEKVFLECVQDMDHENMFWYRQDPGLGLRLIYFSYDVKMKEKGDIPEGYSVSREKKERFSLILESASTNQTSMYLCAGSLVGVGNEQFFGPGTRLTVL.